What follows describes a single T cell receptor (beta chain). Its antigen remains unknown. The V gene's germline CDR1 is GTSNPN and CDR2 SVGIG (reference sequence). V lost 2 bases to trimming and J lost 8 bases; unmatched junction nucleotides: 10. The CDR3 contains 15 residues. These data belong to a study of T cells after posttransplantation cyclophosphamide. Study-wide points: After PTCy, TRB diversity resembled that of CNI/methotrexate controls. Tissue-infiltrating T cells from skin or gut overlapped little with blood T cells. Donor-recipient repertoire similarity was low at 1-2 months, rising over year one.

A marrow graft followed busulfan-fludarabine conditioning, with cyclophosphamide on days +3 and +4. Assay: immunoSEQ multiplex PCR; the TCRdb copy retains only in-frame clones and omits some. The sample records about 11,000 clones, roughly 80% being singletons. Source: PBMCs, taken 1755 days after allogeneic stem cell transplant with posttransplant cyclophosphamide. The chain couples TRBV30 to TRBJ1-4; 8 bases match TRBD1. This receptor was identified in a female patient aged 45-60 years who received an allogeneic stem cell transplant from a related donor, was CMV-positive, and had no GVHD. Some T cells may be provided by the graft donor. CDR3 sequence reads: CAWSHHRGVLEKLFF. The CDR3 bases are TGTGCCTGGAGTCACCACAGGGGGGTTTTGGAAAAACTGTTTTTT.